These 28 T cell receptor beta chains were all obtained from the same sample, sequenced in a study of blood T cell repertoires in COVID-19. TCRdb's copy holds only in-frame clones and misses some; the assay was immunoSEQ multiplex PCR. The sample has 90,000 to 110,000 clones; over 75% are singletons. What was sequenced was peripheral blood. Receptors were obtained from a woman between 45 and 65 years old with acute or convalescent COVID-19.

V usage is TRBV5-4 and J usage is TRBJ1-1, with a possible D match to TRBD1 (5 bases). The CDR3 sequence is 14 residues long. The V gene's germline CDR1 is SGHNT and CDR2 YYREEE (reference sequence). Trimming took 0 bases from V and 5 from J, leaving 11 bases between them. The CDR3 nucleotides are TGTGCCAGCAGCTTGGAAGGGGTGGGGACTGAAGCTTTCTTT. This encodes CASSLEGVGTEAFF.

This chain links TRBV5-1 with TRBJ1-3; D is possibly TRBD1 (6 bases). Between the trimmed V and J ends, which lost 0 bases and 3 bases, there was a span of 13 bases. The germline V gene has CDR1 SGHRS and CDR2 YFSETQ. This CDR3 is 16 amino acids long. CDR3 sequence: CASSLASRGVGNTIYF. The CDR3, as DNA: TGCGCCAGCAGCTTGGCGTCCAGGGGCGTTGGAAACACCATATATTTT.

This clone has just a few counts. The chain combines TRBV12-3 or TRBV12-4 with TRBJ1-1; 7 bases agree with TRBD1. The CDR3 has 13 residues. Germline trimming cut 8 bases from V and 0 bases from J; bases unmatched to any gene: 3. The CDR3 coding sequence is TGTGCCAGCGCGGGACAGTTGAACACTGAAGCTTTCTTT. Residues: CASAGQLNTEAFF.

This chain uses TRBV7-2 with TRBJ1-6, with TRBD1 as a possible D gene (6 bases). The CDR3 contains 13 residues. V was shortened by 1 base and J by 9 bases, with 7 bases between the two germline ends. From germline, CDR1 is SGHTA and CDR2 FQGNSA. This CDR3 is CASSLGTASPLHF. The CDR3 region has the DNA TGTGCCAGCAGCTTAGGGACAGCTTCACCCCTCCACTTT.

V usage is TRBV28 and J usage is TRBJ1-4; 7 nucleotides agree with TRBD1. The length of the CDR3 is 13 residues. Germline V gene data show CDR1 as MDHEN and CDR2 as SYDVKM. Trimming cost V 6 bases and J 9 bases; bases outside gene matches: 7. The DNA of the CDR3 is TGTGCCAGCAGCCGACAGGGCGCGAAAAAACTGTTTTTT. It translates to CASSRQGAKKLFF.

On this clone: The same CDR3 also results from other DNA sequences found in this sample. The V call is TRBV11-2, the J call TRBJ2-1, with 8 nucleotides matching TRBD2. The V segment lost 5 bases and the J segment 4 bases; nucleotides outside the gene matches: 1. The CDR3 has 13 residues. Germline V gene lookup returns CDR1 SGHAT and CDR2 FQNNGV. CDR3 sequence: CASSRGGYNEQFF. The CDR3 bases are TGTGCCAGCAGCCGGGGGGGGTACAATGAGCAGTTCTTC.

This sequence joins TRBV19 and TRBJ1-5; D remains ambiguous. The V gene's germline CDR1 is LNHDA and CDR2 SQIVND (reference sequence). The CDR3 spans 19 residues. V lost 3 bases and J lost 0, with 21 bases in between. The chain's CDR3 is CASSISGLGRRNSNQPQHF. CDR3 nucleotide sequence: TGTGCCAGTAGTATCTCTGGTCTGGGCAGGAGGAATAGCAATCAGCCCCAGCATTTT.

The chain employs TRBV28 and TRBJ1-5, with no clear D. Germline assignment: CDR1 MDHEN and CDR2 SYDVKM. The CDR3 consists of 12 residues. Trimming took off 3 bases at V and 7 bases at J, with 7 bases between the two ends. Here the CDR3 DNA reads TGTGCCAGCAGTTTGACTTGGCAGCCCCAGCATTTT. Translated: CASSLTWQPQHF. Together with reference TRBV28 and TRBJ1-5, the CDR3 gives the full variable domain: DVKVTQSSRYLVKRTGEKVFLECVQDMDHENMFWYRQDPGLGLRLIYFSYDVKMKEKGDIPEGYSVSREKKERFSLILESASTNQTSMYLCASSLTWQPQHFGDGTRLSIL.

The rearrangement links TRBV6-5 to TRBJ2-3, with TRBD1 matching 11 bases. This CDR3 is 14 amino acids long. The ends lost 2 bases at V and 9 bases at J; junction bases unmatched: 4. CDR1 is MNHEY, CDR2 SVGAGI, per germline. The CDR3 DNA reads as TGTGCCAGCAGTTACGGTGGGACAGGGGGAACGCAGTATTTT. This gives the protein CASSYGGTGGTQYF.

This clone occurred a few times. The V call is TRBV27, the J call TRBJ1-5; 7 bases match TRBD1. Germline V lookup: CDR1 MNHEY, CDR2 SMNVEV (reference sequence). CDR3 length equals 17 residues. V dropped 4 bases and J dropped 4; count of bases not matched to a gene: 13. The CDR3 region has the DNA TGTGCCAGCAGTTCTATCCCTACAGGGACAGTTAATCAGCCCCAGCATTTT. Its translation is CASSSIPTGTVNQPQHF.

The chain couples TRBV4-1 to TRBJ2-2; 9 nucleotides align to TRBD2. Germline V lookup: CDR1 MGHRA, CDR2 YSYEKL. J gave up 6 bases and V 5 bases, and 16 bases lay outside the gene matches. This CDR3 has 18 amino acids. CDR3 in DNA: TGCGCCAGCAGCAACGAACCGCGGGCGGGGGGGACTGCCGGGGAGCTGTTTTTT. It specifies CASSNEPRAGGTAGELFF.

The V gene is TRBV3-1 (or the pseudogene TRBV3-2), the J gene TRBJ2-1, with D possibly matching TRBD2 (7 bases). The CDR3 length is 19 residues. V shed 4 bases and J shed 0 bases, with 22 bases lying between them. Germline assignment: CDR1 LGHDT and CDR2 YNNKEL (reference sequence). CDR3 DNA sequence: TGTGCCAGCAGCCCAAAGTGGGGCTCGAGGGGGGGCTCCTACAATGAGCAGTTCTTC. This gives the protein CASSPKWGSRGGSYNEQFF.

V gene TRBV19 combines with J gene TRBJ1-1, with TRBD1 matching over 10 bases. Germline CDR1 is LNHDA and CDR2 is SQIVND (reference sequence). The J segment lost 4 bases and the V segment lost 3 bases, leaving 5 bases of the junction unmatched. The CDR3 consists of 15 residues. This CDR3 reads CASSIRDRGGTEAFF. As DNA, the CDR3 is TGTGCCAGTAGTATCCGGGACAGGGGTGGCACTGAAGCTTTCTTT.

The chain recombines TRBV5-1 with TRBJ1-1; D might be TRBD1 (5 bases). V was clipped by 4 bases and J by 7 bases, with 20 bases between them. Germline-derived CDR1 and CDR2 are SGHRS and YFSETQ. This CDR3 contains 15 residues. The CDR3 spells CASSLRDGDGGEAFF. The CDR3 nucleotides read TGCGCCAGCAGCCTCAGAGATGGCGACGGGGGTGAAGCTTTCTTT.

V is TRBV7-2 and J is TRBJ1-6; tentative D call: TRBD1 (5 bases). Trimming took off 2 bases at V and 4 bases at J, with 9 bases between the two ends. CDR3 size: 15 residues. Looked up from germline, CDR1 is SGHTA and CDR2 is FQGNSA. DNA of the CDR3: TGTGCCAGCAGCTTACCAGGGTATTATAATTCACCCCTCCACTTT. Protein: CASSLPGYYNSPLHF.

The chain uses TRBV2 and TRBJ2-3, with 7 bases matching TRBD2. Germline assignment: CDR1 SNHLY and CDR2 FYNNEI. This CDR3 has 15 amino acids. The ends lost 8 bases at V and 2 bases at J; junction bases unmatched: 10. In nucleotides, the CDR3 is TGTGCCAGCCAAGAATGGGGGGGGACCACAGATACGCAGTATTTT. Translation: CASQEWGGTTDTQYF.

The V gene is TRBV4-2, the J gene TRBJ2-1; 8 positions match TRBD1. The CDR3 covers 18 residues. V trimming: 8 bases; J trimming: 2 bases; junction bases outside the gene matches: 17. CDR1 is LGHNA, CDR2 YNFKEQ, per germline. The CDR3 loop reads CASGSRLPDRETYNEQFF. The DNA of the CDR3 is TGTGCCAGCGGCTCTCGTCTTCCGGACAGGGAAACCTACAATGAGCAGTTCTTC.

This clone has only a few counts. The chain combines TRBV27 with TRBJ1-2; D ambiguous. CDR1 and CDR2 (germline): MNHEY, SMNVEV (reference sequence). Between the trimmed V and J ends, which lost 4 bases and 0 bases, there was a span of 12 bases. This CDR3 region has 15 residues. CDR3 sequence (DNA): TGTGCCAGCAGTTCCCTCGGTACTTCTAACTATGGCTACACCTTC. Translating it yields CASSSLGTSNYGYTF.

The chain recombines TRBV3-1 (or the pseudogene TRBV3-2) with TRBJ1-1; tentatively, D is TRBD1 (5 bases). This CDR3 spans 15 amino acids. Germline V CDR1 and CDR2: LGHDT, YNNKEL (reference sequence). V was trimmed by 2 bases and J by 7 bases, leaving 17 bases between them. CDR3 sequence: CASSQIGGTLGEAFF. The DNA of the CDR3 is TGTGCCAGCAGCCAAATCGGCGGGACTCTGGGTGAAGCTTTCTTT.

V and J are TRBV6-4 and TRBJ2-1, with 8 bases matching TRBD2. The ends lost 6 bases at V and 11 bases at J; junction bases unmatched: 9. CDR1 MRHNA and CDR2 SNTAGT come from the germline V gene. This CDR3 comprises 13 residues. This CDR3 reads CASSGTSQTKQFF. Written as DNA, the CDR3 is TGTGCCAGCAGCGGGACTAGTCAGACTAAGCAGTTCTTC.

CDR3 sequence: CASSFFASGPQHF. CDR3 nucleotide sequence: TGTGCCAGCAGCTTTTTCGCTAGTGGTCCCCAGCATTTT. The chain uses TRBV7-9 and TRBJ1-5; D unresolved. The CDR3 runs to 13 residues. Trimming removed 3 bases at V and 10 bases at J, with 13 bases between. From germline, CDR1 is SEHNR and CDR2 FQNEAQ (reference sequence).

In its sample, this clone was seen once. Written as DNA, the CDR3 is TGTGCCAGCAGTCTGATATCTGACAGCTTAGACACTGAAGCTTTCTTT. Protein sequence: CASSLISDSLDTEAFF. This chain joins TRBV28 and TRBJ1-1; perhaps TRBD1 as D (5 bases). Germline CDR1 is MDHEN and CDR2 is SYDVKM. The CDR3 consists of 16 residues. V was clipped by 5 bases and J by 3 bases, with 19 bases between them.

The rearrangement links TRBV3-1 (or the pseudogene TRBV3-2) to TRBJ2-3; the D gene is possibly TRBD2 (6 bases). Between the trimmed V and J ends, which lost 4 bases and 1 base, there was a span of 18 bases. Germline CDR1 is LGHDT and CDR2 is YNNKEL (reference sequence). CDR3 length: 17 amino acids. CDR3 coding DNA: TGTGCCAGCAGCCCTCGGCCCGTCGGCGGGGGCACAGATACGCAGTATTTT. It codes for CASSPRPVGGGTDTQYF.

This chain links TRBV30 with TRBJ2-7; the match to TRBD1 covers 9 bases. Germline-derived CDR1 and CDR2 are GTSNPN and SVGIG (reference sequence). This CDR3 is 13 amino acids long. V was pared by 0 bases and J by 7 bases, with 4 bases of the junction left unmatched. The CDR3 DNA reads TGTGCCTGGAGTGTATATGGGACAGGGGAGCAGTACTTC. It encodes CAWSVYGTGEQYF.

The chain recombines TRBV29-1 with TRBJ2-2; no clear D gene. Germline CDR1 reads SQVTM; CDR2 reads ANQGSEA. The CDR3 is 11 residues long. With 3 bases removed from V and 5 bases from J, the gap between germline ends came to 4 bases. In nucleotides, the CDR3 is TGCAGCGTTGAGGAGACCGGGGAGCTGTTTTTT. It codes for CSVEETGELFF.

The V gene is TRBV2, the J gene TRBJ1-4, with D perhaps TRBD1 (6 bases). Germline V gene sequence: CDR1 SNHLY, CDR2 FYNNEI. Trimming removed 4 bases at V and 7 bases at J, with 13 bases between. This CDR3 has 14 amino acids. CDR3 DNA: TGTGCCAGCAGTGTCGAGGGGGGGGGTGAAAAACTGTTTTTT. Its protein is CASSVEGGGEKLFF.

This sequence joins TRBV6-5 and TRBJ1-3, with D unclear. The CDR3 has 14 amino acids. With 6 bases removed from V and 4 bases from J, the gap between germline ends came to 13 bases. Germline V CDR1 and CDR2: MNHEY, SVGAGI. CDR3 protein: CASSGPTRGNTIYF. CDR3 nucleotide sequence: TGTGCCAGCAGCGGGCCGACTAGAGGAAACACCATATATTTT.

CDR3 loop: CASRQGGLYGYTF. CDR3 coding DNA: TGTGCCAGTCGACAGGGGGGGCTTTACGGCTACACCTTC. V and J are TRBV19 and TRBJ1-2, with 9 bases matching TRBD1. CDR3 size: 13 residues. The germline V gene encodes CDR1 LNHDA and CDR2 SQIVND (reference sequence). V shed 8 bases and J 8 bases; nucleotides not matched to a gene: 9.